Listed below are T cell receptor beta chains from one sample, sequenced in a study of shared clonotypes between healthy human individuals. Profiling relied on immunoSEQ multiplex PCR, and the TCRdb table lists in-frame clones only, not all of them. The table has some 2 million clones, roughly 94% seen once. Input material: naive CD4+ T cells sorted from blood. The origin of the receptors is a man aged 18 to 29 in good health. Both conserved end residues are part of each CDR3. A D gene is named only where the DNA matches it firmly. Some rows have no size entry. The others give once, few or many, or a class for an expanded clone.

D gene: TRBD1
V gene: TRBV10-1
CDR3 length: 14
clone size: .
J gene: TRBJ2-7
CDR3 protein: CASSRARDSYEQYF
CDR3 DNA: TGCGCCAGCAGTCGTGCGAGGGACAGCTACGAGCAGTACTTC

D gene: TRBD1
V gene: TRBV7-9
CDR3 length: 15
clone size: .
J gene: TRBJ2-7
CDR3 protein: CASSSGTAPLYEQYF
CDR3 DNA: TGTGCCAGCAGCTCCGGGACAGCGCCCTTATACGAGCAGTACTTC

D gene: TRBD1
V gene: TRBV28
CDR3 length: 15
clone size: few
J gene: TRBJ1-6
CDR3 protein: CASSPGTGGNSPLHF
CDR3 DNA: TGTGCCAGCAGCCCCGGGACAGGGGGTAATTCACCCCTCCACTTT

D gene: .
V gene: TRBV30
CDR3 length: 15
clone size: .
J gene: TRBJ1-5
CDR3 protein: CAWRSGSWGNQPQHF
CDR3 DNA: TGTGCCTGGAGGTCAGGGTCGTGGGGCAATCAGCCCCAGCATTTT

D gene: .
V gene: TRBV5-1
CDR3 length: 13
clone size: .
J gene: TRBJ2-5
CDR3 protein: CSSSPHLQETQYF
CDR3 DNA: TGCTCCAGCAGCCCGCACCTCCAAGAGACCCAGTACTTC

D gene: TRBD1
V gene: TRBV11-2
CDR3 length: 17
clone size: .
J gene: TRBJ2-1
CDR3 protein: CASSSLRTGSSYNEQFF
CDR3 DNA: TGTGCCAGCAGCTCTCTCCGGACAGGGAGTTCCTACAATGAGCAGTTCTTC

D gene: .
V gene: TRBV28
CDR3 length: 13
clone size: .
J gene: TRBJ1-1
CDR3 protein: CASSLRVNTEAFF
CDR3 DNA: TGTGCCAGCAGTTTAAGGGTGAACACTGAAGCTTTCTTT

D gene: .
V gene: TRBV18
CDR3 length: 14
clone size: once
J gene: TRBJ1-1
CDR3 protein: CASSPLSSLSEAFF
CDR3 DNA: TGTGCCAGCTCACCGTTGTCATCCCTTAGTGAAGCTTTCTTT

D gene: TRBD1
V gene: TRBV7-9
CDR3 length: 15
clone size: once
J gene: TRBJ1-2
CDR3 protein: CASSSRDSFNYGYTF
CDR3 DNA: TGTGCCAGCAGCTCCCGGGACAGTTTTAACTATGGCTACACCTTC

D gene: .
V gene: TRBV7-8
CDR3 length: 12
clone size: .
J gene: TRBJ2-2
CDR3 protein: CASSLASGAGYF
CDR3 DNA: TGTGCCAGCAGCTTAGCCTCTGGGGCGGGATATTTT

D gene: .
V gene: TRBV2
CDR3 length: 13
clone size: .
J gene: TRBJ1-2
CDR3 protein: CASSERPPNGYTF
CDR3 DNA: TGTGCCAGCAGTGAAAGGCCGCCGAATGGCTACACCTTC

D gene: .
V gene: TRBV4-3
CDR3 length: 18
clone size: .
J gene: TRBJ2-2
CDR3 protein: CASSRVVTDSVNTGELFF
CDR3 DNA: TGCGCCAGCAGCCGAGTAGTTACAGACTCCGTGAACACCGGGGAGCTGTTTTTT

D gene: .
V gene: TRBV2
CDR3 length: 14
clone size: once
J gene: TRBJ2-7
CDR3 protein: CASNPESLVPEQYF
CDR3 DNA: TGTGCCAGCAACCCGGAAAGTCTCGTTCCCGAGCAGTACTTC

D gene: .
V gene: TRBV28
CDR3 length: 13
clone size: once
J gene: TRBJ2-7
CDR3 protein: CASSVGRAYEQYF
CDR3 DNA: TGTGCCAGCAGCGTAGGACGGGCCTACGAGCAGTACTTC

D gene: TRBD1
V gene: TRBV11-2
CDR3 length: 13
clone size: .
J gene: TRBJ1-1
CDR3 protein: CASSLEGQKKAFF
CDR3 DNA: TGTGCCAGCAGCTTAGAGGGACAGAAAAAAGCTTTCTTT

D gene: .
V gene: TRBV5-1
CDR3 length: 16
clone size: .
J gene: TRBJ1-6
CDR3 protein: CASSLSGGPSWSPLHF
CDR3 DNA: TGCGCCAGCAGCTTGTCCGGGGGCCCCAGTTGGTCACCCCTCCACTTT

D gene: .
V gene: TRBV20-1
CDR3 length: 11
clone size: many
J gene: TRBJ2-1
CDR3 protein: CSARDGNEQFF
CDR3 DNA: TGCAGTGCTAGAGATGGTAATGAGCAGTTCTTC

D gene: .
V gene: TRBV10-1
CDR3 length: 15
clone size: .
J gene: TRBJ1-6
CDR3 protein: CASSEVQGMDSPLHF
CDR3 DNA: TGCGCCAGCAGTGAGGTTCAGGGAATGGATTCACCCCTCCACTTT

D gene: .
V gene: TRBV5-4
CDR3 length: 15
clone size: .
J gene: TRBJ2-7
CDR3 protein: CASSEKSRLSYEQYF
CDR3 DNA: TGTGCCAGCAGCGAGAAGAGCCGCCTCTCCTACGAGCAGTACTTC

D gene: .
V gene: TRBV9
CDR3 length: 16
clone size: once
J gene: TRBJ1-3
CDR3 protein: CASSVDYLAPGNTIYF
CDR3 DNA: TGTGCCAGCAGCGTAGACTATTTGGCCCCTGGAAACACCATATATTTT

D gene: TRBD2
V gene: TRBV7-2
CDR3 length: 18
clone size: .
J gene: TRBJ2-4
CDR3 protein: CASSQGLAGGVAKNIQYF
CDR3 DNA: TGTGCCAGCAGCCAAGGACTAGCGGGAGGAGTAGCCAAAAACATTCAGTACTTC

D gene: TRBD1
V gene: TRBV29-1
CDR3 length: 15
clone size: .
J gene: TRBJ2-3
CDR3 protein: CSVVVPGQGSDTQYF
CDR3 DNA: TGCAGCGTTGTGGTTCCGGGACAGGGGTCAGATACGCAGTATTTT

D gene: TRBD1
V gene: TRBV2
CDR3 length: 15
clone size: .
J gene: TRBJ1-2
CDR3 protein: CASSPGQGMIYGYTF
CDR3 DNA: TGTGCCAGTTCCCCGGGACAGGGGATGATATATGGCTACACCTTC

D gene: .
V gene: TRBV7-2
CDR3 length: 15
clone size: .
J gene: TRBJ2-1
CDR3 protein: CASSLVAAIGNEQFF
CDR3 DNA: TGTGCCAGCAGCTTAGTCGCGGCTATAGGCAATGAGCAGTTCTTC

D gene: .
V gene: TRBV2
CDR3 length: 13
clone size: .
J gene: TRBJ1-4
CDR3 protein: CASRSAGEEKLFF
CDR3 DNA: TGTGCCAGCAGGTCCGCAGGGGAGGAAAAACTGTTTTTT

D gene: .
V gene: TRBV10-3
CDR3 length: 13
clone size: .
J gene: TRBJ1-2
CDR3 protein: CAISGAGDYGYTF
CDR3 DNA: TGTGCCATCAGTGGGGCAGGGGACTATGGCTACACCTTC

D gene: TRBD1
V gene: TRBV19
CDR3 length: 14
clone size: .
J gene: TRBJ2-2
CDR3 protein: CATRQGANTGELFF
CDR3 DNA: TGTGCCACCCGACAGGGGGCGAACACCGGGGAGCTGTTTTTT

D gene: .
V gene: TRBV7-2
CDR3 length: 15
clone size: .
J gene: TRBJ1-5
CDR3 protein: CASSLALQLNQPQHF
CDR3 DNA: TGTGCCAGCAGCTTAGCGCTACAGCTCAATCAGCCCCAGCATTTT

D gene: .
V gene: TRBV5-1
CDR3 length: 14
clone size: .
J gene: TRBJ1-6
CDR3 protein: CASSLVADDSPLHF
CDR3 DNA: TGCGCCAGCAGCTTGGTAGCAGATGATTCACCCCTCCACTTT

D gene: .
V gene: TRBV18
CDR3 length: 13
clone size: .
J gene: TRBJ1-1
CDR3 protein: CASSPDMNTEAFF
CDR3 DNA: TGTGCCAGCTCACCCGACATGAACACTGAAGCTTTCTTT

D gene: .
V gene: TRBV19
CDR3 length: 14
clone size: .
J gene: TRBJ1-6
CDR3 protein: CASSTGTMGSPLHF
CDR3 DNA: TGTGCCAGTAGTACTGGGACGATGGGCTCACCCCTCCACTTT

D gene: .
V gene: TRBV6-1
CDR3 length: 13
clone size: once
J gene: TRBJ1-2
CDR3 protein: CALKGGNSYGYTF
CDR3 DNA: TGTGCCCTGAAGGGCGGTAATAGCTATGGCTACACCTTC

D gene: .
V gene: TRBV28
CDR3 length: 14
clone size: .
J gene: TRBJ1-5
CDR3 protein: CASSQEPGGQPQHF
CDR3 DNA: TGTGCCAGCAGCCAAGAGCCTGGGGGGCAGCCCCAGCATTTT